These T cell receptor beta chains were read from a single sample in a study of identical twins. MiXCR, applied by TCRdb to the 5' RACE reads, yields one record per CDR3 protein. In the table there are 450,000 or so distinct CDR3 sequences, approximately 18% of which are singletons. Sequenced sample: naive T cells sorted from blood. These receptor sequences come from a man in his fifties in good health. Both conserved end residues are part of each CDR3. A D gene is named only where the DNA matches it firmly. Expanded clones get a size class; other rows say once, few or many, or leave the size out.

TRBV10-2	many	TRBD2	TRBJ2-3	TGCGCCAGCAGTGGACTAGCCCGAGCCGCAGATACGCAGTATTTT	CASSGLARAADTQYF
TRBV27	many	TRBD1	TRBJ1-2	TGTGCCAGCAGTGGGACAGACTATGGCTACACCTTC	CASSGTDYGYTF
TRBV20-1	many	NA	TRBJ2-1	TGCAGTGCCACCGGGACAATCTACAATGAGCAGTTCTTC	CSATGTIYNEQFF
TRBV9	NA	NA	TRBJ2-7	TGTGCCAGCAGTAGAGCTGGGGCTGACGAGCAGTACTTC	CASSRAGADEQYF
TRBV24-1	many	TRBD1	TRBJ2-1	TGTGCCACCAGTGAGGCAGGACAGGGGTCCTACAATGAGCAGTTCTTC	CATSEAGQGSYNEQFF
TRBV29-1	NA	NA	TRBJ2-7	TGCAGCGTCCGGGACACCTCCTACGAGCAGTACTTC	CSVRDTSYEQYF
TRBV9	NA	TRBD1	TRBJ1-1	TGTGCCAGCAGCCCGGGGACAGGGGCCCCCATGAACACTGAAGCTTTCTTT	CASSPGTGAPMNTEAFF
TRBV6-1	many	TRBD1	TRBJ2-7	TGTGCCAGCAGACCGGGACAGTTCACCTACGAGCAGTACTTC	CASRPGQFTYEQYF
TRBV6-5	few	NA	TRBJ2-1	TGTGCCAGCAGTTACTCAGGTGGCGGGGCATACAATGAGCAGTTCTTC	CASSYSGGGAYNEQFF
TRBV15	many	TRBD1	TRBJ1-1	TGTGCCACCAGCAGGGACAGGGCCGCTGAAGCTTTCTTT	CATSRDRAAEAFF
TRBV5-1	NA	TRBD1	TRBJ2-1	TGCGCCACCAGAATACAGGGGGCCAGGTACAATGAGCAGTTCTTC	CATRIQGARYNEQFF